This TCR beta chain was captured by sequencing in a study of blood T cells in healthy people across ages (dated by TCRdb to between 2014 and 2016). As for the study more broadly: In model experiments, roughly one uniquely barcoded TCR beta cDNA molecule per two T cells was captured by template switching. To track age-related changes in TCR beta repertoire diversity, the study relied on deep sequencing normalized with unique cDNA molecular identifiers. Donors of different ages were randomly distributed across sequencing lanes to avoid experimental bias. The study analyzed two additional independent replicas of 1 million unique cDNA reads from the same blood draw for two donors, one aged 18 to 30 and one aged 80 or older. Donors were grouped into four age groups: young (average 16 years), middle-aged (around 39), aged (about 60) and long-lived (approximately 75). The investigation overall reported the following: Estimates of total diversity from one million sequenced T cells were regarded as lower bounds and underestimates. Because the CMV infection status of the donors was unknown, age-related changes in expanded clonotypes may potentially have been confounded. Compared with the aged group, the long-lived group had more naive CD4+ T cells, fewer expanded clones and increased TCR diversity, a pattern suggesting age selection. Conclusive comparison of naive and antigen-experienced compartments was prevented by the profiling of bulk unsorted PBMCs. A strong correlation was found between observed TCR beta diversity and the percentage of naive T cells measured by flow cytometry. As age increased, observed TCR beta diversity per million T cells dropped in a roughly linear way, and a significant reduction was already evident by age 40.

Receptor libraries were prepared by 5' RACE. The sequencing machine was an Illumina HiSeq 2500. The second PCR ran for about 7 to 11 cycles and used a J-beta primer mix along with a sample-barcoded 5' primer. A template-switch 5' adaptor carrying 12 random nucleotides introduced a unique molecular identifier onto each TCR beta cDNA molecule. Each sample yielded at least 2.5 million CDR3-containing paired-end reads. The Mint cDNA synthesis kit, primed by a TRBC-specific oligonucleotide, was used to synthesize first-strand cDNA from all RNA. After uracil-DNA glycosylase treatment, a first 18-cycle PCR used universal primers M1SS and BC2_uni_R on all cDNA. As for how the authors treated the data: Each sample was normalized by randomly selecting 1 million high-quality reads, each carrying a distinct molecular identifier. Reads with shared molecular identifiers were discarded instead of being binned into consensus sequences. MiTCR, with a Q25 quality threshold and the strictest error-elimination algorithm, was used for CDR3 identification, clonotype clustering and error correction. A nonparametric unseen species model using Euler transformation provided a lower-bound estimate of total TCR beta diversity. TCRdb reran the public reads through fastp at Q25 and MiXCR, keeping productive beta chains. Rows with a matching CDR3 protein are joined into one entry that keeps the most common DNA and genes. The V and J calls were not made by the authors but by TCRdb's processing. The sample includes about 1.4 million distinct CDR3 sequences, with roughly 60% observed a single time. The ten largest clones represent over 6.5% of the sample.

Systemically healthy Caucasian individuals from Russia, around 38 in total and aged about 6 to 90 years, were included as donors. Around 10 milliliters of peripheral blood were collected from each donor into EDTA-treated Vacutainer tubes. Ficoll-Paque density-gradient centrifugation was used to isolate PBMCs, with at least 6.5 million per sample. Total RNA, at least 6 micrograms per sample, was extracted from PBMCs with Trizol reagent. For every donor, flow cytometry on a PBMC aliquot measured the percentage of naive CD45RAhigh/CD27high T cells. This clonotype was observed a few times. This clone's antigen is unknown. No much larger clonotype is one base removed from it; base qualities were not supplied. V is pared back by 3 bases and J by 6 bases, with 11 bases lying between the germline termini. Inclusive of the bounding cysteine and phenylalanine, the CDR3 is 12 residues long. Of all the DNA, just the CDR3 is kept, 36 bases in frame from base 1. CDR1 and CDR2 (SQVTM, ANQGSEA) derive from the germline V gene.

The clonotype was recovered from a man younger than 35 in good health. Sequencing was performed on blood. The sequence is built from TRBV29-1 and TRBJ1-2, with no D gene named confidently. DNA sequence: TGCAGCGTTGATTGGCCAACCGATGGCTACACCTTC. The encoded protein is CSVDWPTDGYTF.